The 28 T cell receptor beta chains reported below all come from one sample, sequenced in a study of blood T cell repertoires in COVID-19 (dated by TCRdb to 2018 to 2021). To prepare the library, the immunoSEQ multiplex PCR assay was applied. The table was pulled from immuneACCESS by TCRdb, which kept in-frame rearrangements only. Such tables lose some clones; where checked, under half of the loss comes from unresolved V genes, and the rest has no known cause. Here the sample has fewer than 250,000 clones; 65% to 85% occur a single time. Of the sample, 10% falls within the top ten clones. Sequencing was performed on peripheral blood. Receptor source: an elderly woman with acute or convalescent COVID-19.

J is TRBJ1-4 and V is TRBV6-5; maybe TRBD1 (5 bases). The CDR3 spans 12 residues. V was shortened by 2 bases and J by 17 bases, with 15 bases between the two germline ends. CDR1 is MNHEY and CDR2 is SVGAGI in the germline V gene. The CDR3 DNA sequence: TGTGCCAGCAGTTACAGGGAGGGACGGCCCTTTTTT. Residues: CASSYREGRPFF.

The chain recombines TRBV6-5 with TRBJ1-3, with D maybe TRBD1 (5 bases). CDR1 is MNHEY, CDR2 SVGAGI, per germline. This CDR3 has 15 residues. V gave up 7 bases and J gave up 0 bases, with 13 bases separating them. The CDR3 sequence: CASTMGLFSGNTIYF. In DNA form, the CDR3 reads TGTGCCAGCACCATGGGACTCTTCTCTGGAAACACCATATATTTT.

This clone was seen a single time. The CDR3 DNA reads as TGTGCCAGCAGCTTGTTCCAGACGGGAAACACTGAAGCTTTCTTT. Protein sequence: CASSLFQTGNTEAFF. The chain couples TRBV7-9 to TRBJ1-1, with unresolved D. Germline V gene data show CDR1 as SEHNR and CDR2 as FQNEAQ (reference sequence). The CDR3 is 15 residues long. V lost 3 bases to trimming and J lost 2 bases, with 13 bases between them.

The chain has TRBV10-3 and TRBJ2-1; 8 bases line up with TRBD2. In germline, CDR1 is ENHRY, CDR2 SYGVKD. Unmatched junction bases numbered 10, after V lost 5 bases and J lost 7 bases. The CDR3 loop spans 15 amino acids. CDR3 sequence (DNA): TGTGCCATCAGTACGGGACTAGGAGTTGGGAATGAGCAGTTCTTC. It is translated as CAISTGLGVGNEQFF.

The chain is built from TRBV5-1 and TRBJ1-2; perhaps TRBD1 as D (6 bases). V lost 0 bases, J lost 4 bases, and 10 bases lay in between. This CDR3 has 14 amino acids. The germline V gene encodes CDR1 SGHRS and CDR2 YFSETQ. The CDR3 region has the DNA TGCGCCAGCAGCTTGGGACAGGATTTCTATGGCTACACCTTC. Translation gives CASSLGQDFYGYTF.

A single count supports this clone. The rearrangement links TRBV5-4 to TRBJ2-7; 7 bases line up with TRBD1. V shed 3 bases, J shed 6 bases, and the junction held 3 bases outside the gene matches. The germline V gene encodes CDR1 SGHNT and CDR2 YYREEE (reference sequence). The CDR3 contains 12 residues. The CDR3 region is CASSSTGVEQYF. The CDR3 DNA reads as TGTGCCAGCAGCTCTACAGGGGTCGAGCAGTACTTC.

The V gene is TRBV6-5, the J gene TRBJ1-2; 9 bases agree with TRBD1. Per the germline V gene, CDR1 is MNHEY and CDR2 is SVGAGI. The CDR3 runs to 15 residues. Trimming at V came to 5 bases and at J to 6 bases, leaving 10 bases not matched to a gene. CDR3 nucleotides: TGTGCCAGCAGTCCAAACGACAGGGGGGCACATGGCTACACCTTC. Translation: CASSPNDRGAHGYTF.

V gene TRBV2 combines with J gene TRBJ1-2; a weak D match, TRBD1 (6 bases). The germline V gene has CDR1 SNHLY and CDR2 FYNNEI. V gave up 5 bases and J gave up 3 bases, with 13 bases separating them. The CDR3 extends over 14 amino acids. The CDR3 sequence is CASSLQGDDYGYTF. The CDR3 nucleotides read TGTGCCAGCAGTTTACAGGGAGATGACTATGGCTACACCTTC.

The CDR3 reads CASSCGEDNSPLHF. CDR3 nucleotide sequence: TGTGCCAGCAGCTGCGGTGAGGATAATTCACCCCTCCACTTT. J is TRBJ1-6 and V is TRBV13; D not resolved. V lost 4 bases and J 5 bases, leaving 9 bases between the germline ends. There are 14 residues in the CDR3. Germline V lookup: CDR1 PRHDT, CDR2 FYEKMQ (reference sequence).

This sequence joins TRBV4-1 and TRBJ2-3; TRBD2 aligns across 10 bases. CDR1 is MGHRA and CDR2 is YSYEKL in the germline V gene. The CDR3 is made up of 17 amino acids. V lost 4 bases, J lost 5 bases, and 12 bases stayed unmatched. This CDR3 reads CASSPAGGPGAVDTQYF. The CDR3 region has the DNA TGCGCCAGCAGCCCAGCGGGAGGGCCCGGGGCGGTAGATACGCAGTATTTT.

The rearrangement links TRBV11-3 to TRBJ2-6; TRBD1 matches 9 bases. V was pared by 5 bases and J by 0 bases, with 5 bases of the junction left unmatched. In germline, CDR1 is SGHNT, CDR2 YENEEA. CDR3 length: 17 residues. The CDR3: CASSVGTGRSGANVLTF. For the CDR3, the DNA is TGTGCCAGCAGCGTAGGGACAGGGCGCTCTGGGGCCAACGTCCTGACTTTC. Drawing the rest from reference TRBV11-3 and TRBJ2-6, the complete variable domain is EAGVVQSPRYKIIEKKQPVAFWCNPISGHNTLYWYLQNLGQGPELLIRYENEEAVDDSQLPKDRFSAERLKGVDSTLKIQPAELGDSAVYLCASSVGTGRSGANVLTFGAGSRLTVL.

The rearrangement uses TRBV11-3 and TRBJ1-2, with 10 bases lining up with TRBD1. The V gene's germline CDR1 is SGHNT and CDR2 YENEEA. Unmatched junction bases numbered 3, after V lost 1 base and J lost 4 bases. The CDR3 covers 15 residues. The CDR3 region has the DNA TGTGCCAGCAGCTTAGGGGGACAGGGGATCTATGGCTACACCTTC. Protein: CASSLGGQGIYGYTF.

V is TRBV30 and J is TRBJ1-2, with TRBD1 matching over 7 bases. J lost 5 bases, V lost 2 bases, and 5 bases had no gene match. The CDR3 consists of 13 residues. Germline V CDR1 and CDR2: GTSNPN, SVGIG (reference sequence). CDR3 sequence: CAWSTGTAYGYTF. The CDR3 bases are TGTGCCTGGAGTACCGGGACAGCATATGGCTACACCTTC.

This sequence joins TRBV7-3 and TRBJ1-2, with D perhaps TRBD1 (6 bases). CDR1 and CDR2 from the germline V gene are SGHTA and FQGTGA. Trimming took 5 bases from V and 1 from J, leaving 8 bases between them. The length of the CDR3 is 13 residues. The CDR3 loop reads CASSLDSNYGYTF. Here the CDR3 DNA reads TGTGCCAGCAGCCTGGACAGTAACTATGGCTACACCTTC.

This rearrangement joins TRBV15 to TRBJ2-5; D perhaps matches TRBD2 (6 bases). Per germline, CDR1 LNHNV and CDR2 YYDKDF (reference sequence). CDR3 length: 14 amino acids. Trimming took off 0 bases at V and 7 bases at J, with 12 bases between the two ends. In DNA form, the CDR3 reads TGTGCCACCAGCAGAGATCGGGGGAGTGGGACCCAGTACTTC. Protein product: CATSRDRGSGTQYF.

The chain joins TRBV30 to TRBJ2-7; D is possibly TRBD1 (6 bases). Trimming took off 0 bases at V and 4 bases at J, with 10 bases between the two ends. The length of the CDR3 is 13 residues. Per germline, CDR1 GTSNPN and CDR2 SVGIG (reference sequence). The CDR3 sequence is CAWSVNQGYEQYF. The CDR3 DNA reads TGTGCCTGGAGTGTAAATCAGGGGTACGAGCAGTACTTC.

The V call is TRBV6-6, the J call TRBJ2-7, with 7 bases lining up with TRBD1. Germline CDR1 is MNHNY and CDR2 is SVGAGI (reference sequence). The V and J ends lost 4 bases and 5 bases, in that order; junction bases with no gene match: 5. The CDR3 covers 13 residues. CDR3 nucleotides: TGTGCCAGCAGTTCCTGGGACAGCCACGAGCAGTACTTC. Its translation: CASSSWDSHEQYF.

The CDR3 DNA reads TGTGCCAGCAGTTACGAGGGGGCGTGGACTGAAGCTTTCTTT. The encoded protein is CASSYEGAWTEAFF. V usage is TRBV6-2 or TRBV6-3 and J usage is TRBJ1-1; 7 nucleotides line up with TRBD1. Germline assignment: CDR1 MNHEY and CDR2 SVGEGT. The V and J ends lost 2 bases and 5 bases, in that order; junction bases with no gene match: 5. CDR3 length equals 14 residues.

This clone has more than one count but fewer than ten. The rearrangement uses TRBV29-1 and TRBJ2-4; 8 nucleotides align to TRBD2. The V gene end was trimmed by 0 bases and the J gene end by 6 bases; junction bases not matched to a gene: 7. The CDR3 spans 15 residues. CDR1 is SQVTM, CDR2 ANQGSEA, per germline. CDR3 in amino acids: CSVEDTSGDLNIQYF. CDR3 in DNA: TGCAGCGTTGAAGATACTAGCGGTGACTTAAACATTCAGTACTTC.

J is TRBJ2-7 and V is TRBV6-6, with D perhaps TRBD2 (5 bases). CDR3 length: 13 amino acids. V lost 5 bases and J lost 2, with 10 bases in between. The V gene's germline CDR1 is MNHNY and CDR2 SVGAGI (reference sequence). CDR3 nucleotides: TGTGCCAGCAGTGCGGACGGGGCCTACGAGCAGTACTTC. It specifies CASSADGAYEQYF.

V and J are TRBV7-9 and TRBJ2-7, with TRBD1 as a possible D gene (5 bases). Germline-derived CDR1 and CDR2 are SEHNR and FQNEAQ (reference sequence). The CDR3 is 13 residues long. Trimming removed 3 bases from V and 1 base from J, with 7 bases in between. The DNA for the CDR3 is TGTGCCAGCAGCTTGGACACGTCCTACGAGCAGTACTTC. Protein product: CASSLDTSYEQYF.

The chain is built from TRBV6-1 and TRBJ1-5, with D perhaps TRBD1 (6 bases). Between the trimmed V and J ends, which lost 0 bases and 6 bases, there was a span of 12 bases. In germline, CDR1 is MNHNS, CDR2 SASEGT. The CDR3 covers 15 residues. Here the CDR3 DNA reads TGTGCCAGCAGTGAAGCTAGCGGGGGGGCTCAGCCCCAGCATTTT. It specifies CASSEASGGAQPQHF.

This CDR3 is CASSYDRSYGYTF. DNA of the CDR3: TGTGCCAGCAGCTATGACAGGTCCTATGGCTACACCTTC. This chain joins TRBV5-4 and TRBJ1-2; the D gene is possibly TRBD1 (6 bases). The germline V gene has CDR1 SGHNT and CDR2 YYREEE (reference sequence). This CDR3 is built from 13 residues. With 3 bases removed from V and 4 bases from J, the gap between germline ends came to 10 bases.

CDR3 protein: CASSYSGQAGRTEAFF. The CDR3 DNA is TGTGCCAGCAGTTACTCGGGGCAGGCCGGGCGCACTGAAGCTTTCTTT. The chain has TRBV6-5 and TRBJ1-1; possible D gene TRBD1, 5 bases. V was cut by 0 bases and J by 4 bases, with 15 bases left in between. Looked up from germline, CDR1 is MNHEY and CDR2 is SVGAGI. CDR3 length: 16 residues.

This clone has only a few counts. The chain joins TRBV12-5 to TRBJ1-2, with D maybe TRBD1 (6 bases). The CDR3 runs to 15 residues. Germline V gene sequence: CDR1 LGHNT, CDR2 FRNRAP. Trimming removed 4 bases at V and 5 bases at J, with 17 bases between. The CDR3 here is CASGSDRSEGYGYTF. The CDR3 nucleotides read TGTGCTAGTGGTTCAGACAGGTCCGAAGGGTATGGCTACACCTTC.

V gene TRBV11-2 combines with J gene TRBJ2-7, with 9 bases identical to TRBD1. The CDR3 is made up of 16 amino acids. Unmatched junction bases numbered 4, after V lost 1 base and J lost 0 bases. Germline-derived CDR1 and CDR2 are SGHAT and FQNNGV. CDR3: CASSLGTGQGSYEQYF. CDR3 in DNA: TGTGCCAGCAGCTTAGGAACGGGACAGGGCTCCTACGAGCAGTACTTC.

The DNA for the CDR3 is TGTGCCAGCAGCTTAGCGCACAAAGATCAGCCCCAGCATTTT. Protein: CASSLAHKDQPQHF. The V gene is TRBV7-9, the J gene TRBJ1-5, with D unclear. The CDR3 sequence is 14 residues long. V dropped 0 bases and J dropped 5 bases, with 8 bases sitting between them. The germline CDR1 and CDR2 sequences are SEHNR and FQNEAQ (reference sequence).

V gene TRBV7-9 combines with J gene TRBJ2-3, with D maybe TRBD2 (6 bases). V lost 6 bases and J 8 bases, leaving 18 bases between the germline ends. Germline CDR1 reads SEHNR; CDR2 reads FQNEAQ (reference sequence). The CDR3 spans 14 residues. The CDR3 reads CASRNQGPAGTQYF. DNA of the CDR3: TGTGCCAGCAGGAATCAAGGGCCAGCGGGTACGCAGTATTTT.